These 13 T cell receptor beta chains were sequenced from one sample in a study. TCRdb reanalysed the 5' RACE reads using MiXCR and keeps one entry per CDR3 protein. The table records 5,000 to 7,000 distinct CDR3 sequences, 52% of them present only once. Sequenced material: memory CD4+ T cells sorted from blood. Subset noted: memory CD4+ T cells, CD4+CD45RO+CD25-. The origin of the receptors is a female donor with breast cancer.

The V call is TRBV6-1, the J call TRBJ2-5; no firm D call. Trimming took 2 bases from V and 2 from J, leaving 9 bases between them. Germline-derived CDR1 and CDR2 are MNHNS and SASEGT. The CDR3 extends over 14 amino acids. CDR3 bases: TGTGCCAGCAGTGAAAATTCTCCTCAAGAGACCCAGTACTTC. This encodes CASSENSPQETQYF.

This chain links TRBV9 with TRBJ2-1; 10 bases agree with TRBD2. The germline V gene has CDR1 SGDLS and CDR2 YYNGEE. With 4 bases clipped from V and 6 bases from J, the junction kept 10 bases outside the gene matches. The CDR3 has 16 amino acids. CDR3 DNA sequence: TGTGCCAGCAGCCCAAAGGGGCCTAGCGGGAGCAATGAGCAGTTCTTC. Its protein is CASSPKGPSGSNEQFF.

About this clonotype itself: The junction departs from the called germline gene at one end, perhaps through a read error. J is TRBJ2-3 and V is TRBV7-2; either TRBD1 or TRBD2 may supply D (6 bases each). Per germline, CDR1 SGHTA and CDR2 FQGNSA. The CDR3 runs 15 residues. The CDR3 spells CAGSGGGPGTDTQYF. CDR3 bases: TGTGCCGGCAGCGGAGGGGGGCCTGGCACAGATACGCAGTATTTT.

This clonotype turned up a few times. The chain recombines TRBV5-1 with TRBJ1-2, with 8 positions matching TRBD1. This CDR3 contains 13 residues. Germline CDR1 is SGHRS and CDR2 is YFSETQ. The ends lost 0 bases at V and 8 bases at J; junction bases unmatched: 3. The CDR3 sequence is CASSLGPGGGYTF. The CDR3 DNA reads TGCGCCAGCAGCTTGGGACCAGGGGGCGGCTACACCTTC. Complete variable domain (other parts from reference TRBV5-1 and TRBJ1-2): KAGVTQTPRYLIKTRGQQVTLSCSPISGHRSVSWYQQTPGQGLQFLFEYFSETQRNKGNFPGRFSGRQFSNSRSEMNVSTLELGDSALYLCASSLGPGGGYTFGSGTRLTVV.

The sample holds a few counts of this clonotype. The genes are TRBV18 and TRBJ2-1; 8 bases align to TRBD2. Germline V gene sequence: CDR1 KGHSH, CDR2 LQKENI. The CDR3 totals 14 residues. J gave up 6 bases and V 3 bases, and 4 bases lay outside the gene matches. CDR3 protein: CASSPPSGGNEQFF. The CDR3, as DNA: TGTGCCAGCTCACCCCCCAGCGGGGGCAATGAGCAGTTCTTC.

In this sample, this clonotype turned up a few times. The V gene is TRBV20-1, the J gene TRBJ2-7; D is undetermined. With 7 bases removed from V and 0 bases from J, the gap between germline ends came to 7 bases. Looked up from germline, CDR1 is DFQATT and CDR2 is SNEGSKA (reference sequence). The CDR3 covers 11 residues. CDR3 protein: CSVTHSYEQYF. CDR3 sequence (DNA): TGCAGTGTCACACACTCCTACGAGCAGTACTTC.

This clonotype came up once. Sequence at one end of the junction differs from germline and may be a read error. This sequence joins TRBV4-1 and TRBJ1-5, with 9 bases that match TRBD1. In germline, CDR1 is MGHRA, CDR2 YSYEKL. The CDR3 contains 15 residues. This CDR3 reads CAGSQSGTGNQPQHF. Here the CDR3 DNA reads TGCGCCGGCAGCCAATCCGGGACAGGGAATCAGCCCCAGCATTTT.

The chain employs TRBV29-1 and TRBJ2-3, with 11 bases fitting TRBD2. Germline V gene sequence: CDR1 SQVTM, CDR2 ANQGSEA. V trimming: 4 bases; J trimming: 0 bases; junction bases outside the gene matches: 3. The CDR3 spans 15 residues. The CDR3 sequence is CSVAGTSGSTDTQYF. The CDR3 DNA sequence: TGCAGCGTTGCTGGGACTAGCGGTAGCACAGATACGCAGTATTTT.

The CDR3 DNA reads TGCAGCGCAAAGACAGGGGCTGATACGCAGTATTTT. Its protein is CSAKTGADTQYF. The rearrangement links TRBV29-1 to TRBJ2-3; 8 positions agree with TRBD1. Germline V CDR1 and CDR2: SQVTM, ANQGSEA. The V gene end was trimmed by 7 bases and the J gene end by 6 bases; junction bases not matched to a gene: 6. The CDR3 consists of 12 residues.

This clonotype was seen only a few times. J is TRBJ1-6 and V is TRBV20-1; a possible D gene is TRBD1 (5 bases). Germline CDR1 is DFQATT and CDR2 is SNEGSKA (reference sequence). This CDR3 region has 11 residues. The ends were cut back, 5 bases at V and 19 bases at J, with 18 bases in the middle. CDR3 nucleotide sequence: TGCAGTGCTTCCGGGACCGAGATATGTCACTTT. Residues: CSASGTEICHF.

Relative to its sample, this clonotype is large. This chain joins TRBV20-1 and TRBJ2-4, with unresolved D. Trimming stripped 8 bases from V and 8 bases from J, with 16 bases between. The CDR3 is 12 amino acids. In germline, CDR1 is DFQATT, CDR2 SNEGSKA (reference sequence). The CDR3 bases are TGCAGTTTAGGGTACTCCAAGGACATTCAGTACTTC. This gives the protein CSLGYSKDIQYF.

The chain couples TRBV20-1 to TRBJ2-5; 16 nucleotides align to TRBD2. This CDR3 is 17 amino acids long. Germline assignment: CDR1 DFQATT and CDR2 SNEGSKA (reference sequence). The ends lost 0 bases at V and 5 bases at J; junction bases unmatched: 6. CDR3 sequence reads: CSAREGTSGGAVETQYF. The CDR3 region has the DNA TGCAGTGCTAGAGAGGGGACTAGCGGGGGGGCCGTTGAGACCCAGTACTTC.

This rearrangement joins TRBV20-1 to TRBJ1-5; tentatively, D is TRBD1 (6 bases). Germline V gives CDR1 DFQATT, CDR2 SNEGSKA (reference sequence). The CDR3 runs 14 residues. The V and J ends lost 6 bases and 1 base respectively, with 13 bases between them. The CDR3 is CSASTGPSNQPQHF. The CDR3 DNA follows: TGCAGTGCATCGACAGGACCGAGCAATCAGCCCCAGCATTTT.